The T cell receptor (beta chain) described here comes from a study of blood T cell repertoires in COVID-19. J lost 7 bases, V lost 4 bases, and 7 bases had no gene match. Germline V gene lookup returns CDR1 SGHRS and CDR2 YFSETQ. The CDR3 consists of 14 residues. Sequencing used immunoSEQ multiplex PCR; TCRdb keeps in-frame clones, though not all of them. Seen here are some 260,000 clones, 70% to 90% observed once, and the top ten hold about 0.8%. This TCR derives from a woman under 40 with acute or convalescent COVID-19. Input material: peripheral blood. The chain employs TRBV5-1 and TRBJ2-7, with 11 bases aligning to TRBD1. The CDR3 nucleotides read TGCGCCAGCAGCCCGGACAGGGGGCTGGGGGAGCAGTACTTC. Protein: CASSPDRGLGEQYF. Complete variable domain (other parts from reference TRBV5-1 and TRBJ2-7): KAGVTQTPRYLIKTRGQQVTLSCSPISGHRSVSWYQQTPGQGLQFLFEYFSETQRNKGNFPGRFSGRQFSNSRSEMNVSTLELGDSALYLCASSPDRGLGEQYFGPGTRLTVT.